Here is one TCR beta chain with its context. Its target is not known. CDR3 length equals 15 residues. Per the germline V gene, CDR1 is SGHTA and CDR2 is FQGTGA. The V gene lost 5 bases and the J gene lost 1 base, with 14 bases spanning the gap. This sample was included in a study of T cells after yellow fever vaccination. Study summary: For low cell numbers, libraries were made with SMART-Seq v4 Ultra Low Input. The study's findings and limits: Though weaker, the secondary response peaked faster, on day 5 versus 15. The study re-detected most primary-vaccination clones after the booster (roughly 95% CD4, roughly 90% CD8).

5'RACE template switching generated TCR cDNA, adding a universal primer site and UMIs. TCRdb processed the 5' RACE reads anew with MiXCR; each CDR3 protein has one entry. The sample yields about 360,000 distinct CDR3 sequences, around 6.4% seen once. This rearrangement joins TRBV7-3 to TRBJ1-1; possible D gene TRBD1, 5 bases. This material consisted of PBMCs, taken 5 days after the yellow fever booster vaccination. The TCR originated in a man between 25 and 39 years old who received the YFV17D yellow fever vaccine. CDR3 bases: TGTGCCAGCAGCCCGACCGGGGGTGGGAACACTGAAGCTTTCTTT. It yields the protein CASSPTGGGNTEAFF.